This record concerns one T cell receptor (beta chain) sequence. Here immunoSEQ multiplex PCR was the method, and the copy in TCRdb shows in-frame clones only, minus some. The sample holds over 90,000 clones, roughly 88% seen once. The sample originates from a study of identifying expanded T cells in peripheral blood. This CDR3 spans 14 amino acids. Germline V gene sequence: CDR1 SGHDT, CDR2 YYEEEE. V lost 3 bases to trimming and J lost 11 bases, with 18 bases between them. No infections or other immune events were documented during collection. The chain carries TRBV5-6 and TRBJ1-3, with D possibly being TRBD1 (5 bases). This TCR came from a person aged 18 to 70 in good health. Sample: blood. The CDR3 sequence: CASSSTDRGWAIYF. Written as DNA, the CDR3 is TGTGCCAGCAGCTCGACAGATAGAGGGTGGGCCATATATTTT.